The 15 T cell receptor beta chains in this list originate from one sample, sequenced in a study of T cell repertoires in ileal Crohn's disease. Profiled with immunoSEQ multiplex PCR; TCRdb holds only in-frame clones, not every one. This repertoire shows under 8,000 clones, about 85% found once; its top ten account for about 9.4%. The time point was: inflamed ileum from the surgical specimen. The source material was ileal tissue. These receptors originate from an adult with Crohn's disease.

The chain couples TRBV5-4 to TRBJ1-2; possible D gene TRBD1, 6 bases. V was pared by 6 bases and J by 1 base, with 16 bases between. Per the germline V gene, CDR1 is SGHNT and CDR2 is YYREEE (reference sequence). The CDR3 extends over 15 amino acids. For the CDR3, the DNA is TGTGCCAGCACCTCAAAGGGGGGGTTTAACTATGGCTACACCTTC. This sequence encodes CASTSKGGFNYGYTF.

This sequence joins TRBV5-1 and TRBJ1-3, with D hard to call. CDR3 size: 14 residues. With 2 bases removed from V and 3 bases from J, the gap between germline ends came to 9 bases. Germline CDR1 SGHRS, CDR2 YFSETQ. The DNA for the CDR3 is TGCGCCAGCAGCTTCTCAGCGGATGGAAACACCATATATTTT. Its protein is CASSFSADGNTIYF.

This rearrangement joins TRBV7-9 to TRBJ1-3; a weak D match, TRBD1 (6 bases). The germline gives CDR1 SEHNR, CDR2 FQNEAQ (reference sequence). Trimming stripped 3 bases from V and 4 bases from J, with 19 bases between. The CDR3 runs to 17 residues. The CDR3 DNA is TGTGCCAGCAGCTTGATTAGGGGGGGAACGGGCGGAAACACCATATATTTT. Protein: CASSLIRGGTGGNTIYF. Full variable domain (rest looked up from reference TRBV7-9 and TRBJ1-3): DTGVSQNPRHKITKRGQNVTFRCDPISEHNRLYWYRQTLGQGPEFLTYFQNEAQLEKSRLLSDRFSAERPKGSFSTLEIQRTEQGDSAMYLCASSLIRGGTGGNTIYFGEGSWLTVV.

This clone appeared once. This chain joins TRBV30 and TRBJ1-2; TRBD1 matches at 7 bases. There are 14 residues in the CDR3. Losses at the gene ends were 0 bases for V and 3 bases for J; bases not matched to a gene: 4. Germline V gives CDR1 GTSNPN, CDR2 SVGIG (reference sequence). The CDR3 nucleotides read TGTGCCTGGAGTGTGACAGGGTTCGACTATGGCTACACCTTC. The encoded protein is CAWSVTGFDYGYTF.

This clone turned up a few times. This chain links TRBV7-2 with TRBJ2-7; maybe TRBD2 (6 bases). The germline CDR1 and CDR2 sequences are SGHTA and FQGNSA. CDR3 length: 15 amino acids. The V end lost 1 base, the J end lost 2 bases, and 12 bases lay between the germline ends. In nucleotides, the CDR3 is TGTGCCAGCAGCTTAGGAGGAGGGGACGCCTACGAGCAGTACTTC. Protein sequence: CASSLGGGDAYEQYF.

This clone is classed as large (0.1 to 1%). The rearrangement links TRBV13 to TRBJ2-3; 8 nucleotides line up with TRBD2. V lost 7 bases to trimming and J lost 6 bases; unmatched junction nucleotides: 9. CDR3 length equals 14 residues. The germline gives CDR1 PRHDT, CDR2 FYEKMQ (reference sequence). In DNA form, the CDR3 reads TGTGCCAGCAACCGCCTCGGGGGGGCGGATACGCAGTATTTT. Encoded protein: CASNRLGGADTQYF.

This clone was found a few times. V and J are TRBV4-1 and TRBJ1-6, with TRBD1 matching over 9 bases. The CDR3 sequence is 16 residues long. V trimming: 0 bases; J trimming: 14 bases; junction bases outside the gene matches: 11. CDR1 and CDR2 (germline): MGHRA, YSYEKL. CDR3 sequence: CASSQDYGTGPSSLHF. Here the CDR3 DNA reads TGCGCCAGCAGCCAAGATTACGGGACAGGGCCCTCTTCCCTCCACTTT.

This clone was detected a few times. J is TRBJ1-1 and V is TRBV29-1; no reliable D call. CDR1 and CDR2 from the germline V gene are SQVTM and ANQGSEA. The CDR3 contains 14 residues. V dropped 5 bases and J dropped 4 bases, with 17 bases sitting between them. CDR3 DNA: TGCAGCGTTACGGATCGGACGTCCGCCACTGAAGCTTTCTTT. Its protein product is CSVTDRTSATEAFF.

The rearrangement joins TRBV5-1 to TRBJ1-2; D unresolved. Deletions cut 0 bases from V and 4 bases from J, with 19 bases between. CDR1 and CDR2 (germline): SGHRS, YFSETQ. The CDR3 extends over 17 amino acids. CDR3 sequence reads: CASSLAPTAAVVYGYTF. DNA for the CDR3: TGCGCCAGCAGCTTGGCCCCTACAGCCGCGGTGGTCTATGGCTACACCTTC.

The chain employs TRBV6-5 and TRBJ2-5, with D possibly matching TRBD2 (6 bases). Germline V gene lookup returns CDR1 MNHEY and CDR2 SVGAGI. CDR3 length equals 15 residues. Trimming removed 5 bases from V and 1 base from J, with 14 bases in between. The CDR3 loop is CASSRPSTSQETQYF. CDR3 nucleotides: TGTGCCAGCAGTCGTCCCTCGACTAGCCAAGAGACCCAGTACTTC.

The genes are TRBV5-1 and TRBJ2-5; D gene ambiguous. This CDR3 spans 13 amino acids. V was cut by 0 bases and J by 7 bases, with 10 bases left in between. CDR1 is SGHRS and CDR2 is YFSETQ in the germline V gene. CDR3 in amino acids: CASSLAPPGTQYF. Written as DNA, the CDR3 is TGCGCCAGCAGCTTGGCCCCCCCAGGGACCCAGTACTTC.

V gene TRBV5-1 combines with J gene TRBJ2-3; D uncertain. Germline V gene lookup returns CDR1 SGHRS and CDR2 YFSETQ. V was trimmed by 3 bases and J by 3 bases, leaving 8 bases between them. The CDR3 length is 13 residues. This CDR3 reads CASSSEITDTQYF. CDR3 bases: TGCGCCAGCAGCTCGGAGATTACAGATACGCAGTATTTT.

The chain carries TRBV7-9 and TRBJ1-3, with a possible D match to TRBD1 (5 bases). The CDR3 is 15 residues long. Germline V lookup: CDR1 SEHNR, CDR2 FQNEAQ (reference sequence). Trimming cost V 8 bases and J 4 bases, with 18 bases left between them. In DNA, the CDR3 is TGTGCCAGCGCAGGCGGGGGGTTTTCCGGAAACACCATATATTTT. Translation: CASAGGGFSGNTIYF.

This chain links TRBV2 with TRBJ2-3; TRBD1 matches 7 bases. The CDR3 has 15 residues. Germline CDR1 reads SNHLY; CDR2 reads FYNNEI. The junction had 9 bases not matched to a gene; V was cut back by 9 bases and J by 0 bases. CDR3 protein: CASDRAYASTDTQYF. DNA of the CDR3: TGTGCCAGTGACAGGGCGTATGCTAGCACAGATACGCAGTATTTT.

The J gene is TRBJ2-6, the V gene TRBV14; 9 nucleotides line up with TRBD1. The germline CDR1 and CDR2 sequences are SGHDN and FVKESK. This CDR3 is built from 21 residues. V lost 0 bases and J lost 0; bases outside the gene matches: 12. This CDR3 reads CASSQESFRDRGSSGANVLTF. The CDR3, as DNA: TGTGCCAGCAGCCAAGAATCTTTTCGAGACAGGGGGAGCTCTGGGGCCAACGTCCTGACTTTC.